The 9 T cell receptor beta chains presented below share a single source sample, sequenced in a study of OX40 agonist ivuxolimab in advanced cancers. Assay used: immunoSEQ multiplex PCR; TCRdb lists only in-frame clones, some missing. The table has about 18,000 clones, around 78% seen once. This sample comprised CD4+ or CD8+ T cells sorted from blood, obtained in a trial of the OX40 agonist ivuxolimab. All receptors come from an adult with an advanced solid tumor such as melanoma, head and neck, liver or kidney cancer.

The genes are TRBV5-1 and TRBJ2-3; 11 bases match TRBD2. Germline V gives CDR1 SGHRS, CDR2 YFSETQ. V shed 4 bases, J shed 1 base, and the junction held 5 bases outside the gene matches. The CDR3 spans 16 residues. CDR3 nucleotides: TGCGCCAGCAGCGAACCGGGACTAGCGGGCACAGATACGCAGTATTTT. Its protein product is CASSEPGLAGTDTQYF.

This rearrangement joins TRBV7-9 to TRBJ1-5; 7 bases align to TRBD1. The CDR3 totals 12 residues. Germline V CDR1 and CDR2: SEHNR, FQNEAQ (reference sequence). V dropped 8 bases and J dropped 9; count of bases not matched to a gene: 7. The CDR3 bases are TGTGCCAGCGGCCTACAGGGGTCGCCCCAGCATTTT. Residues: CASGLQGSPQHF.

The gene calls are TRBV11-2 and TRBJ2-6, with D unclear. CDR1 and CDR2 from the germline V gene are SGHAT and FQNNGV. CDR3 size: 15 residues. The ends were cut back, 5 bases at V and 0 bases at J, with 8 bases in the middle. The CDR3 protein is CASSVGSSGANVLTF. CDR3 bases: TGTGCCAGCAGCGTAGGTAGCTCTGGGGCCAACGTCCTGACTTTC.

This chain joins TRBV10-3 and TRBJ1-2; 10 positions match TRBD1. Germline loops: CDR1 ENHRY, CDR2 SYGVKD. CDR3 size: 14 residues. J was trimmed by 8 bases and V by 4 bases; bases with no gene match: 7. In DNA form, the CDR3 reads TGTGCCATCAGTGGGAGGGACAGGGGCGAGGGCTACACCTTC. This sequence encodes CAISGRDRGEGYTF.

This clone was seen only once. CDR3 sequence reads: CASSQAWNSNQPQHF. DNA for the CDR3: TGCGCCAGCAGCCAGGCTTGGAACAGCAATCAGCCCCAGCATTTT. The chain uses TRBV4-3 and TRBJ1-5; no clear D. Germline values: CDR1 LGHNA, CDR2 YSLEER. V shed 3 bases and J shed 1 base, with 10 bases lying between them. There are 15 residues in the CDR3.

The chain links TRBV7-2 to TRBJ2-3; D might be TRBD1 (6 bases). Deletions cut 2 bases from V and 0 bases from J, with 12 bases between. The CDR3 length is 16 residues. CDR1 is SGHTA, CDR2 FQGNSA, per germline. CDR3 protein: CASSLLGADSTDTQYF. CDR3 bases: TGTGCCAGCAGCTTATTGGGGGCGGACAGCACAGATACGCAGTATTTT.

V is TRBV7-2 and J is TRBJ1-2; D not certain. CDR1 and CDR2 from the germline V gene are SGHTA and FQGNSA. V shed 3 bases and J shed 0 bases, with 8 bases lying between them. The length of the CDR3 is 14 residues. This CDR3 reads CASSLAGTNYGYTF. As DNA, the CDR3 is TGTGCCAGCAGCTTGGCAGGAACTAACTATGGCTACACCTTC.

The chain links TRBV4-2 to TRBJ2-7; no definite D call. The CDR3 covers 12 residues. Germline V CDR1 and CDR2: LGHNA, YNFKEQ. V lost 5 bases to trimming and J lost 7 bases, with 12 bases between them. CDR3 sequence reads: CASSSDHAEQYF. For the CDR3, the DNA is TGTGCCAGCAGCTCGGACCACGCTGAGCAGTACTTC.

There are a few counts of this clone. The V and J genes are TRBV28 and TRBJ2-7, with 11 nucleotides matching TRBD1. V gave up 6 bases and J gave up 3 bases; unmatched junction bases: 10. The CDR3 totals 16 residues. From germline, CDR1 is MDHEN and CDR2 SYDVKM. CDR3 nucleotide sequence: TGTGCCAGCAGGGGCAGATCCGGGACAGGGGGCTACGAGCAGTACTTC. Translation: CASRGRSGTGGYEQYF.